This TCR beta chain was captured by sequencing in a study of T cells in Graves' hyperthyroidism and ophthalmopathy. TCR beta CDR3 sequences were amplified from RNA transcripts. TCR CDR3 underwent first-round RT-PCR with the HTBI primer set. MiXCR, run by TCRdb on the multiplex PCR reads, gives a single entry per CDR3 protein. The sample carries 550,000 to 800,000 distinct CDR3 sequences, roughly 17% recorded once. The V gene lost 0 bases and the J gene lost 7 bases, with 9 bases spanning the gap. CDR3 length: 13 residues. CDR1 is MNHEY, CDR2 SVGEGT, per germline. Newly diagnosed hyperthyroidism, duration under 2 months, in patients aged 18 to 65.

The specimen sequenced was blood. The chain uses TRBV6-2 or TRBV6-3 and TRBJ1-2; D ambiguous. The sequence was collected from a man in his fifties or sixties with Graves' hyperthyroidism. CDR3: CASSYSIVGGYTF. CDR3 DNA: TGTGCCAGCAGTTACTCGATAGTGGGTGGCTACACCTTC.